Listed here are 25 T cell receptor beta chains from one sample, sequenced in a study of blood T cell repertoires in COVID-19. Libraries were prepared by immunoSEQ multiplex PCR; TCRdb keeps only in-frame clonotypes and omits some of them. The sample records 400,000 or so clones, roughly 87% being singletons. Sequenced input: PBMCs or T cells enriched from blood (not recorded which). The receptors stem from a woman between 35 and 50 years old with acute COVID-19.

The rearrangement uses TRBV5-6 and TRBJ1-1; D might be TRBD1 (6 bases). The CDR3 sequence is 14 residues long. Germline lookup yields CDR1 SGHDT and CDR2 YYEEEE. Between the trimmed V and J ends, which lost 0 bases and 11 bases, there was a span of 17 bases. CDR3 nucleotide sequence: TGTGCCAGCAGCTTGGCCAGTGTCAGGGGTGGGGCTTTCTTT. As protein: CASSLASVRGGAFF.

The V call is TRBV30, the J call TRBJ1-1; 11 positions agree with TRBD1. Looked up from germline, CDR1 is GTSNPN and CDR2 is SVGIG (reference sequence). This CDR3 comprises 13 residues. V lost 3 bases, J lost 5 bases, and 2 bases stayed unmatched. Here the CDR3 reads CAWRDRGRTEAFF. The CDR3 DNA is TGTGCCTGGAGGGACAGGGGGCGGACTGAAGCTTTCTTT.

V usage is TRBV12-3 or TRBV12-4 and J usage is TRBJ1-2; D perhaps matches TRBD1 (6 bases). V was pared by 6 bases and J by 6 bases, with 14 bases between. The CDR3 contains 13 residues. The CDR3: CASRHRDTNGYTF. In DNA form, the CDR3 reads TGTGCCAGCAGGCACCGGGACACTAATGGCTACACCTTC.

The chain links TRBV3-1 (or the pseudogene TRBV3-2) to TRBJ2-3; 8 bases fit TRBD2. The CDR3 spans 14 residues. CDR1 LGHDT and CDR2 YNNKEL come from the germline V gene (reference sequence). The V and J ends lost 2 bases and 9 bases, in that order; junction bases with no gene match: 7. The CDR3 nucleotides are TGTGCCAGCAGCCAATCGGCGGGGGGTGGGACGCAGTATTTT. Translating gives CASSQSAGGGTQYF.

A single count supports this clone. The chain joins TRBV25-1 to TRBJ2-3, with D possibly being TRBD2 (6 bases). This CDR3 comprises 12 residues. The ends were cut back, 10 bases at V and 3 bases at J, with 11 bases in the middle. Germline V gene sequence: CDR1 MGHDK, CDR2 SYGVNS. The CDR3 region is CATRAGTDTQYF. CDR3 sequence (DNA): TGTGCCACGCGGGCGGGAACAGATACGCAGTATTTT.

The CDR3 DNA follows: TGTGCCAGCAGCGTAGGAGGACAGGGGAAAGGAAACACCATATATTTT. Translated, it gives CASSVGGQGKGNTIYF. The V call is TRBV9, the J call TRBJ1-3; 9 bases line up with TRBD1. Germline V CDR1 and CDR2: SGDLS, YYNGEE. The CDR3 has 16 amino acids. With 0 bases clipped from V and 4 bases from J, the junction kept 5 bases outside the gene matches.

This chain links TRBV19 with TRBJ2-5; 8 bases match TRBD2. The CDR3 contains 14 residues. The junction had 7 bases not matched to a gene; V was cut back by 6 bases and J by 4 bases. Germline lookup yields CDR1 LNHDA and CDR2 SQIVND (reference sequence). The chain's CDR3 is CASRISGGRETQYF. Here the CDR3 DNA reads TGTGCCAGTAGGATCAGCGGGGGTAGAGAGACCCAGTACTTC.

The chain couples TRBV5-1 to TRBJ2-2, with unresolved D. This CDR3 comprises 14 residues. The ends were cut back, 2 bases at V and 1 base at J, with 6 bases in the middle. Germline assignment: CDR1 SGHRS and CDR2 YFSETQ. The CDR3 region has the DNA TGCGCCAGCAGCTTCTTACAGAACACCGGGGAGCTGTTTTTT. Protein sequence: CASSFLQNTGELFF.

This chain uses TRBV2 with TRBJ1-2, with 7 positions matching TRBD1. From germline, CDR1 is SNHLY and CDR2 FYNNEI. Trimming cost V 4 bases and J 2 bases; bases outside gene matches: 7. The CDR3 consists of 15 residues. The CDR3 sequence is CASSGPGQRNYGYTF. CDR3 nucleotides: TGTGCCAGCAGTGGTCCGGGACAGCGGAACTATGGCTACACCTTC. The variable domain in full, with the rest retrieved from reference TRBV2 and TRBJ1-2, is EPEVTQTPSHQVTQMGQEVILRCVPISNHLYFYWYRQILGQKVEFLVSFYNNEISEKSEIFDDQFSVERPDGSNFTLKIRSTKLEDSAMYFCASSGPGQRNYGYTFGSGTRLTVV.

The chain combines TRBV5-1 with TRBJ2-1, with a tentative D call TRBD2 (5 bases). Germline CDR1 and CDR2: SGHRS and YFSETQ. CDR3 length: 17 residues. The V gene lost 7 bases and the J gene lost 2 bases, with 22 bases spanning the gap. The DNA of the CDR3 is TGCGCCAGCTCATCTAGTTGGACTTCATCCACCTACAATGAGCAGTTCTTC. As protein: CASSSSWTSSTYNEQFF.

This sequence joins TRBV11-3 and TRBJ2-7; a possible D gene is TRBD2 (6 bases). The length of the CDR3 is 13 residues. Germline V gives CDR1 SGHNT, CDR2 YENEEA. The V and J ends lost 3 bases and 2 bases respectively, with 8 bases between them. The CDR3: CASSFTGAYEQYF. In nucleotides, the CDR3 is TGTGCCAGCAGCTTCACGGGGGCCTACGAGCAGTACTTC.

The V and J genes are TRBV7-9 and TRBJ1-1; possible D gene TRBD1, 5 bases. The CDR3 runs to 14 residues. With 1 base removed from V and 1 base from J, the gap between germline ends came to 7 bases. Germline loops: CDR1 SEHNR, CDR2 FQNEAQ (reference sequence). The chain's CDR3 is CASSLEGRNTEAFF. In DNA, the CDR3 is TGTGCCAGCAGCTTAGAGGGGCGGAACACTGAAGCTTTCTTT. The variable domain in full, completed from reference TRBV7-9 and TRBJ1-1, reads DTGVSQNPRHKITKRGQNVTFRCDPISEHNRLYWYRQTLGQGPEFLTYFQNEAQLEKSRLLSDRFSAERPKGSFSTLEIQRTEQGDSAMYLCASSLEGRNTEAFFGQGTRLTVV.

The chain is built from TRBV3-1 (or the pseudogene TRBV3-2) and TRBJ1-1; D unclear. The V end lost 2 bases, the J end lost 5 bases, and 12 bases lay between the germline ends. Germline V gene data show CDR1 as LGHDT and CDR2 as YNNKEL (reference sequence). The CDR3 covers 14 residues. Here the CDR3 DNA reads TGTGCCAGCAGCCAAAATAGTGGGGAGACTGAAGCTTTCTTT. Protein sequence: CASSQNSGETEAFF.

The rearrangement joins TRBV4-1 to TRBJ2-7, with TRBD1 matching 8 bases. The V segment lost 4 bases and the J segment 3 bases; nucleotides outside the gene matches: 5. The CDR3 runs 14 residues. Looked up from germline, CDR1 is MGHRA and CDR2 is YSYEKL. CDR3 bases: TGCGCCAGCAGCCCGCAGGGGACAGGCTACGAGCAGTACTTC. Translating gives CASSPQGTGYEQYF.

The V and J genes are TRBV4-1 and TRBJ2-7; a possible D gene is TRBD2 (6 bases). The ends were cut back, 3 bases at V and 0 bases at J, with 18 bases in the middle. Germline V CDR1 and CDR2: MGHRA, YSYEKL. CDR3 length equals 17 residues. The CDR3 coding sequence is TGCGCCAGCAGCCATACCACTAGTAGCGGAGTCTCCTACGAGCAGTACTTC. It translates to CASSHTTSSGVSYEQYF.

This clone was recorded once. The V call is TRBV9, the J call TRBJ1-1, with 12 bases identical to TRBD1. Germline V lookup: CDR1 SGDLS, CDR2 YYNGEE. The CDR3 sequence is 13 residues long. The trim removed 7 bases at V and 10 bases at J, leaving 8 bases unmatched. The CDR3 reads CASGMGQGAGAFF. DNA for the CDR3: TGTGCCAGCGGTATGGGACAGGGGGCAGGAGCTTTCTTT. Supplemented by reference TRBV9 and TRBJ1-1, the full variable domain reads DSGVTQTPKHLITATGQRVTLRCSPRSGDLSVYWYQQSLDQGLQFLIQYYNGEERAKGNILERFSAQQFPDLHSELNLSSLELGDSALYFCASGMGQGAGAFFGQGTRLTVV.

The chain links TRBV5-4 to TRBJ2-2; 8 bases align to TRBD2. Unmatched junction bases numbered 7, after V lost 5 bases and J lost 4 bases. This CDR3 has 15 amino acids. Germline V gene data show CDR1 as SGHNT and CDR2 as YYREEE (reference sequence). In nucleotides, the CDR3 is TGTGCCAGCAGACTAACGGGGGGGCCCACCGGGGAGCTGTTTTTT. It translates to CASRLTGGPTGELFF.

The chain combines TRBV2 with TRBJ2-1; 8 bases agree with TRBD2. The V and J ends lost 7 bases and 8 bases, in that order; junction bases with no gene match: 13. The CDR3 is 15 amino acids. Germline CDR1 is SNHLY and CDR2 is FYNNEI. The CDR3 is CASKMTSVRLYEQFF. In DNA form, the CDR3 reads TGTGCCAGCAAAATGACTAGCGTCCGGTTGTATGAGCAGTTCTTC.

This clone was seen more than once but under ten times. V gene TRBV5-6 combines with J gene TRBJ2-4, with 8 bases that match TRBD1. The CDR3 has 13 residues. The trim removed 4 bases at V and 14 bases at J, leaving 11 bases unmatched. The germline gives CDR1 SGHDT, CDR2 YYEEEE. In DNA, the CDR3 is TGTGCCAGCAGCAGGACGGGGACAGGTGACGAGTACTTC. Residues: CASSRTGTGDEYF.

The chain links TRBV9 to TRBJ2-5, with D possibly TRBD2 on 6 matching bases. Germline V CDR1 and CDR2: SGDLS, YYNGEE. The CDR3 has 14 amino acids. Trimming removed 4 bases from V and 5 bases from J, with 15 bases in between. In DNA, the CDR3 is TGTGCCAGCAGCCCATGGGGGGTGACGGAGACCCAGTACTTC. Residues: CASSPWGVTETQYF.

Regarding this clone: The junction differs from germline at one of its ends, possibly a read error. V usage is TRBV2 and J usage is TRBJ2-2; TRBD2 agrees at 11 bases. Germline lookup yields CDR1 SNHLY and CDR2 FYNNEI. The CDR3 consists of 16 residues. The CDR3 coding sequence is TGTGCCAGCAGGGAAGGGACTAGCGGGAACACCGGGGAGCTGTTTTTT. Translation: CASREGTSGNTGELFF.

The chain is built from TRBV5-1 and TRBJ2-3; 8 nucleotides agree with TRBD2. The CDR3 has 16 amino acids. The germline V gene encodes CDR1 SGHRS and CDR2 YFSETQ. V dropped 4 bases and J dropped 2; count of bases not matched to a gene: 9. The CDR3: CASSPNLAGITDTQYF. The CDR3 bases are TGCGCCAGCAGCCCCAATTTAGCGGGGATCACAGATACGCAGTATTTT.

This chain uses TRBV7-6 with TRBJ2-7, with 9 bases lining up with TRBD2. V lost 1 base to trimming and J lost 6 bases; unmatched junction nucleotides: 10. Germline CDR1 and CDR2: SGHVS and FNYEAQ. This CDR3 is 16 amino acids long. CDR3 coding DNA: TGTGCCAGCAGCTTAGATGTTCGGCGGGGGGGCTCCGAGCAGTACTTC. Its protein product is CASSLDVRRGGSEQYF.

On this clone: Other DNA variants within this sample encode the same CDR3. This chain uses TRBV3-1 (or the pseudogene TRBV3-2) with TRBJ2-7; D is possibly TRBD2 (5 bases). The CDR3 is made up of 11 amino acids. V was clipped by 2 bases and J by 6 bases, with 5 bases between them. Germline CDR1 is LGHDT and CDR2 is YNNKEL (reference sequence). The CDR3 nucleotides read TGTGCCAGCAGCCAAAGCGGCGAGCAGTACTTC. Translation gives CASSQSGEQYF.

This clone was observed a handful of times. This sample includes further DNA sequences coding for the same CDR3. V gene TRBV6-1 combines with J gene TRBJ1-5; possibly TRBD1 for D (5 bases). Germline CDR1 MNHNS, CDR2 SASEGT. With 0 bases removed from V and 4 bases from J, the gap between germline ends came to 7 bases. The CDR3 consists of 14 residues. The CDR3 DNA follows: TGTGCCAGCAGTGAAGCCCGGGGGAATCAGCCCCAGCATTTT. It codes for CASSEARGNQPQHF.